The 13 T cell receptor beta chains below were found in one sample sequenced in a study of response to subunit inactivated influenza vaccine (dated by TCRdb to between 2017 and 2018). The library relied on RT-PCR. TCRdb lists the instrument as Illumina HiSeq 2500. TCRdb trimmed public reads at Q25 via fastp, called clones via MiXCR and kept in-frame beta chains. Every distinct CDR3 protein forms one entry, paired with its most common genes and DNA. The sample table holds about 170,000 distinct CDR3 sequences, of which about 12% were seen once. The ten largest clones represent about 29% of the sample. This same sample was also part of a study on T cells expressing NK-cell markers. As described in the second report: TCR beta cDNA libraries were prepared using 5'RACE template switching, which introduced a universal primer site and unique molecular identifiers.

This specimen was CD8+ T cells sorted from PBMCs, taken roughly 12 days after vaccination. The receptors were sampled from a man aged 45 to 65 who received an inactivated influenza vaccine. Donor details come from another sample of the same person, matched by shared clones.

This clonotype appeared a few times. The chain joins TRBV7-2 to TRBJ2-7, with D possibly TRBD1 on 5 matching bases. The CDR3 contains 16 residues. CDR1 is SGHTA, CDR2 FQGNSA, per germline. V lost 1 base and J 4 bases, leaving 17 bases between the germline ends. CDR3 coding DNA: TGTGCCAGCAGCTTAGGCCTCCCAGGGTATAGTTACGAGCAGTACTTC. It yields the protein CASSLGLPGYSYEQYF.

This sequence joins TRBV2 and TRBJ2-5; D not certain. The germline V and J ends were trimmed by 6 bases and 4 bases, with 9 bases remaining between them. Germline lookup yields CDR1 SNHLY and CDR2 FYNNEI. The CDR3 spans 12 residues. The CDR3 region is CASRSPGETQYF. For the CDR3, the DNA is TGTGCCAGCAGAAGCCCCGGAGAGACCCAGTACTTC.

The V and J genes are TRBV4-3 and TRBJ2-7, with TRBD2 identical over 11 bases. The junction had 1 base not matched to a gene; V was cut back by 0 bases and J by 3 bases. From germline, CDR1 is LGHNA and CDR2 YSLEER. CDR3 length: 15 residues. The CDR3, as DNA: TGCGCCAGCAGCCAAGACCTAGCGGGGGGCTACGAGCAGTACTTC. This encodes CASSQDLAGGYEQYF.

This clonotype appeared a few times. This chain connects TRBV15 to TRBJ1-5, with 8 nucleotides matching TRBD1. The V and J ends lost 5 bases and 5 bases, in that order; junction bases with no gene match: 8. Germline V gene data show CDR1 as LNHNV and CDR2 as YYDKDF (reference sequence). There are 15 residues in the CDR3. CDR3 bases: TGTGCCACCAGCGAGGGCAGGGGGCCCGATCAGCCCCAGCATTTT. Its protein is CATSEGRGPDQPQHF. The whole variable domain, remainder taken from reference TRBV15 and TRBJ1-5, is DAMVIQNPRYQVTQFGKPVTLSCSQTLNHNVMYWYQQKSSQAPKLLFHYYDKDFNNEADTPDNFQSRRPNTSFCFLDIRSPGLGDTAMYLCATSEGRGPDQPQHFGDGTRLSIL.

This clonotype was counted many times. The chain employs TRBV6-1 and TRBJ2-7, with 10 positions matching TRBD2. Germline values: CDR1 MNHNS, CDR2 SASEGT. The trim removed 8 bases at V and 5 bases at J, leaving 6 bases unmatched. The CDR3 totals 13 residues. This chain's CDR3 is CASRSGRANEQYF. CDR3 DNA sequence: TGTGCCAGCCGGAGCGGGAGGGCCAACGAGCAGTACTTC.

The V gene is TRBV7-9, the J gene TRBJ2-7; perhaps D is TRBD1 or TRBD2 (5 bases each). The germline gives CDR1 SEHNR, CDR2 FQNEAQ (reference sequence). This CDR3 comprises 13 residues. Trimming removed 7 bases at V and 5 bases at J, with 15 bases between. The CDR3 sequence: CASTDGAWDEQYF. CDR3 DNA: TGTGCCAGCACTGACGGGGCCTGGGACGAGCAGTACTTC.

This chain uses TRBV7-2 with TRBJ2-7, with D hard to call. Germline CDR1 SGHTA, CDR2 FQGNSA. The CDR3 loop spans 14 amino acids. V was pared by 1 base and J by 3 bases, with 10 bases between. The CDR3 DNA reads as TGTGCCAGCAGCTTAGGGGCGGAACTCTACGAGCAGTACTTC. This encodes CASSLGAELYEQYF. The full variable domain, in which reference TRBV7-2 and TRBJ2-7 provide the parts outside the CDR3, is GAGVSQSPSNKVTEKGKDVELRCDPISGHTALYWYRQSLGQGLEFLIYFQGNSAPDKSGLPSDRFSAERTGGSVSTLTIQRTQQEDSAVYLCASSLGAELYEQYFGPGTRLTVT.

There are a few counts of this clonotype. This CDR3 is CASSYSGLLYNEQFF. The DNA of the CDR3 is TGTGCCAGCAGTTATTCGGGACTTCTGTACAATGAGCAGTTCTTC. The chain couples TRBV6-5 to TRBJ2-1; the D gene is possibly TRBD2 (6 bases). CDR3 length equals 15 residues. Germline CDR1 reads MNHEY; CDR2 reads SVGAGI. V dropped 3 bases and J dropped 4 bases, with 13 bases sitting between them.

The CDR3 DNA reads as TGTGCCAGCAGCACCCAGGGTTCACCCCTCCACTTT. Translating it yields CASSTQGSPLHF. The rearrangement uses TRBV4-2 and TRBJ1-6, with a weak D call TRBD1 (5 bases). Germline V lookup: CDR1 LGHNA, CDR2 YNFKEQ. The germline V and J ends were trimmed by 5 bases and 9 bases, with 8 bases remaining between them. The CDR3 loop spans 12 amino acids.

This clonotype was found many times. The chain joins TRBV29-1 to TRBJ2-5; 8 bases fit TRBD1. J was trimmed by 3 bases and V by 7 bases; bases with no gene match: 10. The CDR3 sequence is 14 residues long. In germline, CDR1 is SQVTM, CDR2 ANQGSEA. In DNA form, the CDR3 reads TGCAGCGCTTTCGCCCTGACAGGGGAAGAGACCCAGTACTTC. Residues: CSAFALTGEETQYF.

This clonotype was seen more than once but under ten times. The rearrangement joins TRBV11-1 to TRBJ2-7; perhaps D is TRBD1 or TRBD2 (6 bases each). The germline V gene has CDR1 SGHAT and CDR2 FQDESV (reference sequence). The CDR3 sequence is 20 residues long. Deletions cut 1 base from V and 2 bases from J, with 27 bases between. The CDR3 sequence is CASSLGRGEYVRGLTYEQYF. In DNA, the CDR3 is TGTGCCAGCAGCTTAGGTAGGGGGGAGTATGTGCGGGGATTAACCTACGAGCAGTACTTC.

V usage is TRBV9 and J usage is TRBJ2-2; maybe TRBD1 (6 bases). The V gene lost 3 bases and the J gene lost 2 bases, with 17 bases spanning the gap. This CDR3 spans 17 amino acids. Germline V gene data show CDR1 as SGDLS and CDR2 as YYNGEE. CDR3 in DNA: TGTGCCAGCAGCGGCCGGAGGACAGATCCAAACACCGGGGAGCTGTTTTTT. Translated: CASSGRRTDPNTGELFF.

In this sample, this clonotype turned up many times. This chain connects TRBV12-3 or TRBV12-4 to TRBJ2-3; 12 nucleotides agree with TRBD1. Trimming removed 6 bases from V and 1 base from J; junction bases left unmatched: 11. This CDR3 region has 18 residues. CDR3 sequence (DNA): TGTGCCAGCAGACACCGGGACAGGGGGCAATCTGGCACAGATACGCAGTATTTT. It yields the protein CASRHRDRGQSGTDTQYF.